This T cell receptor beta chain was captured by sequencing in a study of pediatric ulcerative colitis. Whole-study results and caveats: Blood samples from a couple of patients yielded substantially fewer templates and were excluded from blood-rectal overlap analysis.

The germline V gene has CDR1 MNHEY and CDR2 SMNVEV (reference sequence). Unmatched junction bases numbered 6, after V lost 5 bases and J lost 6 bases. The CDR3 covers 15 residues. This clone showed up just once. The antigen is not known. Repertoires were generated with immunoSEQ multiplex PCR, while TCRdb's copy carries only in-frame clones and drops some. The table records 55,000 to 65,000 clones, about three quarters of them present only once. What was sequenced was blood. This TCR derives from a boy aged 10-17 years with moderate ulcerative colitis. The chain carries TRBV27 and TRBJ2-3; 12 nucleotides agree with TRBD2. The CDR3 reads CASSTRLAGDDTQYF. For the CDR3, the DNA is TGTGCCAGCAGTACCAGACTAGCGGGGGATGATACGCAGTATTTT.